The 24 T cell receptor beta chains below come from one sample, sequenced in a study of T cell changes during pregnancy in multiple sclerosis. Measured with immunoSEQ multiplex PCR; TCRdb has only the in-frame clones, and not every one. The sample holds about 120,000 clones, about 93% seen once. This sample comprised peripheral blood, obtained before pregnancy. The receptors derive from a female donor with multiple sclerosis, enrolled in a pregnancy study.

This chain links TRBV6-1 with TRBJ1-1, with D possibly being TRBD1 (6 bases). The CDR3 is 15 residues long. The germline V gene encodes CDR1 MNHNS and CDR2 SASEGT. The V gene lost 4 bases and the J gene lost 8 bases, with 20 bases spanning the gap. CDR3 amino acids: CASSGRQVALREAFF. DNA for the CDR3: TGTGCCAGCAGTGGCAGACAGGTCGCCCTCCGCGAAGCTTTCTTT.

The chain couples TRBV30 to TRBJ1-1; D is perhaps TRBD1 (6 bases). The germline gives CDR1 GTSNPN, CDR2 SVGIG (reference sequence). This CDR3 is 14 amino acids long. Trimming stripped 4 bases from V and 5 bases from J, with 17 bases between. CDR3 amino acids: CAWTSGTRRTEAFF. The DNA of the CDR3 is TGTGCCTGGACGTCCGGGACAAGAAGGACTGAAGCTTTCTTT. The full variable domain, its missing parts supplied by reference TRBV30 and TRBJ1-1, is SQTIHQWPATLVQPVGSPLSLECTVEGTSNPNLYWYRQAAGRGLQLLFYSVGIGQISSEVPQNLSASRPQDRQFILSSKKLLLSDSGFYLCAWTSGTRRTEAFFGQGTRLTVV.

The chain uses TRBV7-2 and TRBJ2-3, with a possible D match to TRBD2 (7 bases). This CDR3 contains 18 residues. Trimming pared 2 bases from V and 4 bases from J, leaving 22 bases between. CDR1 is SGHTA and CDR2 is FQGNSA in the germline V gene. CDR3 DNA: TGTGCCAGCAGCTTATGGTTGGCCAGCGGGACACGAGCAGATACGCAGTATTTT. Its translation: CASSLWLASGTRADTQYF.

This clone appeared a single time. The chain is built from TRBV10-2 and TRBJ2-7; maybe TRBD1 (5 bases). The CDR3 is 14 residues long. Germline lookup yields CDR1 WSHSY and CDR2 SAAADI. Trimming took 6 bases from V and 2 from J, leaving 14 bases between them. CDR3 coding DNA: TGCGCCAGCAGCACGACAGCAGCAACCTACGAGCAGTACTTC. Its protein product is CASSTTAATYEQYF.

The rearrangement joins TRBV18 to TRBJ2-1; TRBD1 aligns across 8 bases. V dropped 6 bases and J dropped 12; count of bases not matched to a gene: 16. CDR3 length equals 15 residues. CDR1 and CDR2 from the germline V gene are KGHSH and LQKENI. The CDR3 sequence is CASSQGGTGDYVQFF. The CDR3 DNA is TGTGCCAGCTCCCAAGGGGGGACAGGAGACTATGTGCAGTTCTTC.

This chain uses TRBV18 with TRBJ2-1, with 8 bases fitting TRBD1. The junction had 5 bases not matched to a gene; V was cut back by 1 base and J by 0 bases. The V gene's germline CDR1 is KGHSH and CDR2 LQKENI. The CDR3 sequence is 17 residues long. CDR3 region: CASSPQTGGFSYNEQFF. CDR3 coding DNA: TGTGCCAGCTCACCACAAACAGGGGGTTTCTCCTACAATGAGCAGTTCTTC.

This sequence joins TRBV9 and TRBJ2-7; the D gene is possibly TRBD2 (6 bases). The CDR3 spans 16 residues. Germline CDR1 and CDR2: SGDLS and YYNGEE. V gave up 0 bases and J gave up 1 base, with 14 bases separating them. The CDR3 protein is CASSVEAGPLSYEQYF. The DNA for the CDR3 is TGTGCCAGCAGCGTAGAAGCGGGCCCCCTTTCCTACGAGCAGTACTTC.

The chain couples TRBV27 to TRBJ1-2; unclear D gene. V was clipped by 5 bases and J by 6 bases, with 10 bases between them. The CDR3 covers 12 residues. Germline V gene sequence: CDR1 MNHEY, CDR2 SMNVEV (reference sequence). The CDR3 reads CASSTGLDGYTF. DNA for the CDR3: TGTGCCAGCAGTACGGGTTTGGATGGCTACACCTTC.

J is TRBJ1-2 and V is TRBV28; D remains ambiguous. The germline gives CDR1 MDHEN, CDR2 SYDVKM. The CDR3 loop spans 13 amino acids. The V and J ends lost 1 base and 9 bases respectively, with 12 bases between them. The DNA for the CDR3 is TGTGCCAGCAGTTTATCTCGGAGTGTGAGCTACACCTTC. It codes for CASSLSRSVSYTF.

This chain links TRBV9 with TRBJ2-3; 7 bases align to TRBD2. The CDR3 sequence is 16 residues long. CDR1 and CDR2 (germline): SGDLS, YYNGEE. V trimming: 3 bases; J trimming: 0 bases; junction bases outside the gene matches: 7. CDR3 DNA sequence: TGTGCCAGCAGCGCGGGGGGATCTACTAGCACAGATACGCAGTATTTT. As protein: CASSAGGSTSTDTQYF.

CDR3 residues: CASMLMSGTLLQPQHF. For the CDR3, the DNA is TGTGCCAGCATGCTTATGTCCGGGACACTCCTTCAGCCCCAGCATTTT. The chain is built from TRBV28 and TRBJ1-5; tentative D call: TRBD1 (6 bases). With 7 bases removed from V and 6 bases from J, the gap between germline ends came to 22 bases. Germline loops: CDR1 MDHEN, CDR2 SYDVKM. The CDR3 contains 16 residues. Full variable domain (remainder filled in from reference TRBV28 and TRBJ1-5): DVKVTQSSRYLVKRTGEKVFLECVQDMDHENMFWYRQDPGLGLRLIYFSYDVKMKEKGDIPEGYSVSREKKERFSLILESASTNQTSMYLCASMLMSGTLLQPQHFGDGTRLSIL.

This clone came up a few times. This rearrangement joins TRBV20-1 to TRBJ1-1; TRBD1 aligns across 7 bases. The germline CDR1 and CDR2 sequences are DFQATT and SNEGSKA (reference sequence). The CDR3 length is 11 residues. Unmatched junction bases numbered 4, after V lost 6 bases and J lost 6 bases. In DNA, the CDR3 is TGCAGTGCGATAGGGACAGCTGAAGCTTTCTTT. Protein sequence: CSAIGTAEAFF.

The chain couples TRBV5-1 to TRBJ1-5, with TRBD1 matching 10 bases. J was trimmed by 7 bases and V by 4 bases; bases with no gene match: 8. The CDR3 has 15 residues. Germline V gene data show CDR1 as SGHRS and CDR2 as YFSETQ. The CDR3 region is CASSKGTGAGQPQHF. Here the CDR3 DNA reads TGCGCCAGCAGCAAAGGGACAGGGGCAGGCCAGCCCCAGCATTTT.

The V gene is TRBV9, the J gene TRBJ1-2; D unclear. V was trimmed by 4 bases and J by 2 bases, leaving 18 bases between them. Germline CDR1 reads SGDLS; CDR2 reads YYNGEE. The CDR3 loop spans 16 amino acids. The CDR3: CASSQSDRVANYGYTF. CDR3 coding DNA: TGTGCCAGCAGCCAAAGCGATCGGGTAGCGAACTATGGCTACACCTTC. Combining the CDR3 with reference TRBV9 and TRBJ1-2 gives the whole variable domain DSGVTQTPKHLITATGQRVTLRCSPRSGDLSVYWYQQSLDQGLQFLIQYYNGEERAKGNILERFSAQQFPDLHSELNLSSLELGDSALYFCASSQSDRVANYGYTFGSGTRLTVV.

The genes are TRBV7-6 and TRBJ1-3, with 10 bases lining up with TRBD1. The junction had 10 bases not matched to a gene; V was cut back by 5 bases and J by 0 bases. Germline CDR1 SGHVS, CDR2 FNYEAQ. The CDR3 loop spans 18 amino acids. The DNA for the CDR3 is TGTGCCAGCAGCCCGCGACCGGGACAGGGGCTCTCTGGAAACACCATATATTTT. It specifies CASSPRPGQGLSGNTIYF. Together with reference TRBV7-6 and TRBJ1-3, the CDR3 gives the full variable domain: GAGVSQSPRYKVTKRGQDVALRCDPISGHVSLYWYRQALGQGPEFLTYFNYEAQQDKSGLPNDRFSAERPEGSISTLTIQRTEQRDSAMYRCASSPRPGQGLSGNTIYFGEGSWLTVV.

The rearrangement links TRBV5-1 to TRBJ2-7; D perhaps matches TRBD1 (6 bases). The V gene's germline CDR1 is SGHRS and CDR2 YFSETQ. This CDR3 spans 15 amino acids. Deletions cut 0 bases from V and 0 bases from J, with 10 bases between. CDR3 bases: TGCGCCAGCAGCTTGGGACAGGCCAGCTCCTACGAGCAGTACTTC. Translated, it gives CASSLGQASSYEQYF.

V is TRBV27 and J is TRBJ2-6; D is perhaps TRBD1 (6 bases). V lost 6 bases and J lost 2, with 8 bases in between. The germline V gene encodes CDR1 MNHEY and CDR2 SMNVEV (reference sequence). The CDR3 contains 14 residues. The CDR3 protein is CASSTGTGANVLTF. The DNA for the CDR3 is TGTGCCAGCAGCACAGGGACTGGGGCCAACGTCCTGACTTTC.

CDR3 nucleotide sequence: TGTGCCAGCAGTCGGCAGGGGCCTCGGGAGGGGCAGTACTTC. It encodes CASSRQGPREGQYF. The chain employs TRBV27 and TRBJ2-7; 8 nucleotides agree with TRBD2. The CDR3 covers 14 residues. V trimming: 5 bases; J trimming: 9 bases; junction bases outside the gene matches: 12. Per the germline V gene, CDR1 is MNHEY and CDR2 is SMNVEV (reference sequence).

The chain joins TRBV6-5 to TRBJ2-7; TRBD1 matches 12 bases. V was clipped by 5 bases and J by 4 bases; unmatched bases: 3. Germline V CDR1 and CDR2: MNHEY, SVGAGI. CDR3 size: 14 residues. For the CDR3, the DNA is TGTGCCAGCAGTCCGGGACAGGGGGCTTACGAGCAGTACTTC. Its protein product is CASSPGQGAYEQYF.

This sequence joins TRBV11-2 and TRBJ2-5; D gene uncertain. V was cut by 0 bases and J by 5 bases, with 10 bases left in between. CDR3 size: 14 residues. Germline V CDR1 and CDR2: SGHAT, FQNNGV. This CDR3 is CASSLDPGGETQYF. CDR3 bases: TGTGCCAGCAGCTTAGATCCGGGTGGGGAGACCCAGTACTTC.

The chain is built from TRBV27 and TRBJ1-6, with 7 bases aligning to TRBD1. V trimming: 4 bases; J trimming: 6 bases; junction bases outside the gene matches: 6. Germline V CDR1 and CDR2: MNHEY, SMNVEV (reference sequence). This CDR3 is built from 15 residues. CDR3 nucleotides: TGTGCCAGCAGTTACAGGGGAAGGCTTAATTCACCCCTCCACTTT. Its translation: CASSYRGRLNSPLHF.

J is TRBJ2-3 and V is TRBV5-1, with TRBD2 identical over 7 bases. Germline V gene data show CDR1 as SGHRS and CDR2 as YFSETQ. Trimming cost V 6 bases and J 2 bases; bases outside gene matches: 3. The CDR3 runs to 13 residues. CDR3 loop: CASIRGDTDTQYF. The CDR3 DNA reads as TGCGCCAGCATACGGGGGGACACAGATACGCAGTATTTT.

The chain combines TRBV2 with TRBJ2-5; D possibly corresponds to TRBD1 (5 bases). The CDR3 is made up of 11 amino acids. The V and J ends lost 6 bases and 7 bases respectively, with 9 bases between them. In germline, CDR1 is SNHLY, CDR2 FYNNEI. CDR3 nucleotides: TGTGCCAGCAGCCTAGGGGCGACCCAGTACTTC. Translation: CASSLGATQYF.

The chain employs TRBV10-3 and TRBJ2-3; TRBD1 aligns across 10 bases. The length of the CDR3 is 14 residues. The ends lost 11 bases at V and 2 bases at J; junction bases unmatched: 7. Germline V CDR1 and CDR2: ENHRY, SYGVKD. The CDR3 loop reads CAGRQGAFTDTQYF. In DNA, the CDR3 is TGTGCCGGCCGACAGGGGGCCTTCACAGATACGCAGTATTTT.